These T cell receptor beta chains were read from a single sample in a study of OX40 agonist ivuxolimab in advanced cancers. Sequenced by immunoSEQ multiplex PCR; TCRdb stores in-frame clones only, minus some. The sample includes about 37,000 clones, around four fifths of them seen just once. This specimen was CD4+ or CD8+ T cells sorted from blood, taken in a trial of the OX40 agonist ivuxolimab. Every receptor here comes from an adult with an advanced solid tumor such as melanoma, head and neck, liver or kidney cancer. Both conserved end residues are part of each CDR3. Not all rows give a size; the values are once, few, many and, for expanded clones, a class.

>TRBV6-4|-|TRBJ2-7
CASSTQSSTYEQYF
>TRBV4-1|-|TRBJ2-5
CASSYTGEGRETQYF
>TRBV7-7|-|TRBJ2-2
CASAPGTGHTGELFF
>TRBV28|-|TRBJ1-2
CASSNAGQNYGYTF
>TRBV5-5|-|TRBJ1-5
CASSRGLNQPQHF
>TRBV2|-|TRBJ2-7
CASTPQGALYEQYF
>TRBV25-1|-|TRBJ1-5
CASGTGGQPQHF
>TRBV7-9|-|TRBJ2-7
CASRAGGGRSEQYF
>TRBV29-1|-|TRBJ1-4
CSVLRQGTNEKLFF
>TRBV10-3|-|TRBJ2-7
CATNGGYEQYF
>TRBV29-1|once|TRBJ2-7
CSGKLAGDSYEQYF
>TRBV27|-|TRBJ1-4
CASSLVGLANEKLFF
>TRBV19|-|TRBJ1-2
CASTSGQSANGYTF